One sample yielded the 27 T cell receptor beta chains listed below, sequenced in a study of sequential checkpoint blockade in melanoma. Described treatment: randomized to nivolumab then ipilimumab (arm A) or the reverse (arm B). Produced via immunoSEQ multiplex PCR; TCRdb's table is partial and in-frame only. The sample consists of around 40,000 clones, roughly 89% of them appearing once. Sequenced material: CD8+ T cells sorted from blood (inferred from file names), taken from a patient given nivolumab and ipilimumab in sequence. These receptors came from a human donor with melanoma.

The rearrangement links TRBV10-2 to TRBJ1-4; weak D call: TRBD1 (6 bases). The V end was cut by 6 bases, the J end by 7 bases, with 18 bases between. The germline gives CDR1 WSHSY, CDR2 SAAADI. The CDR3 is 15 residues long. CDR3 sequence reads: CASRKDGPQGEKLFF. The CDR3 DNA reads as TGCGCCAGCAGGAAGGATGGCCCACAGGGTGAAAAACTGTTTTTT.

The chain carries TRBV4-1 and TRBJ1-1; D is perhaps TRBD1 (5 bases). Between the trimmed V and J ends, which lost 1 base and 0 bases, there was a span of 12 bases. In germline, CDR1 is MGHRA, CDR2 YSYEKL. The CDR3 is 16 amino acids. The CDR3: CASSQGGGFLNTEAFF. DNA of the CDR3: TGCGCCAGCAGCCAAGGGGGGGGTTTCCTGAACACTGAAGCTTTCTTT.

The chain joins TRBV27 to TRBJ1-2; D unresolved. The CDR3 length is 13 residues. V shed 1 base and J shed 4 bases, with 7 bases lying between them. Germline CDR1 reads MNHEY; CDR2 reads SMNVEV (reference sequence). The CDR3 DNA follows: TGTGCCAGCAGTTTATGGCCGTCCTATGGCTACACCTTC. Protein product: CASSLWPSYGYTF.

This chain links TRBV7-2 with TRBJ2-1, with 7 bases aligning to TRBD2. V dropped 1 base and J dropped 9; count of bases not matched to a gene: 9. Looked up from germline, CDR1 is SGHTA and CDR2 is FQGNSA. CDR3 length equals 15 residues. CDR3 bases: TGTGCCAGCAGCTTAGTGCTGGCGGGAGAGGCTGAGCAGTTCTTC. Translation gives CASSLVLAGEAEQFF.

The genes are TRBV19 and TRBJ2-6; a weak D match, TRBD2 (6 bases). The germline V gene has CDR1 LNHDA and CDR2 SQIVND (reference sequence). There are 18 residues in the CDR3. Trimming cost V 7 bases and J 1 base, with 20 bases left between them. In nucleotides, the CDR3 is TGTGCCAGTACCATGGGGCCGGGGACTCCATCTGGGGCCAACGTCCTGACTTTC. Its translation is CASTMGPGTPSGANVLTF. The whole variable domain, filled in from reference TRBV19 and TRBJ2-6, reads DGGITQSPKYLFRKEGQNVTLSCEQNLNHDAMYWYRQDPGQGLRLIYYSQIVNDFQKGDIAEGYSVSREKKESFPLTVTSAQKNPTAFYLCASTMGPGTPSGANVLTFGAGSRLTVL.

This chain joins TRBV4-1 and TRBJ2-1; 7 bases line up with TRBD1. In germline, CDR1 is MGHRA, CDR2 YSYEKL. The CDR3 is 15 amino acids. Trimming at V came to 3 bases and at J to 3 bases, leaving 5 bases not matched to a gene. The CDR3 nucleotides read TGCGCCAGCAGCCAGACACGGGACAGCTACAATGAGCAGTTCTTC. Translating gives CASSQTRDSYNEQFF.

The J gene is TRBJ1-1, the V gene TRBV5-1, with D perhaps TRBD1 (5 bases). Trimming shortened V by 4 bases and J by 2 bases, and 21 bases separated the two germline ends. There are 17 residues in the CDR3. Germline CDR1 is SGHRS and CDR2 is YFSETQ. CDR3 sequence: CASSLRQMTELNTEAFF. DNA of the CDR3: TGCGCCAGCAGCCTGCGACAAATGACAGAGCTTAACACTGAAGCTTTCTTT.

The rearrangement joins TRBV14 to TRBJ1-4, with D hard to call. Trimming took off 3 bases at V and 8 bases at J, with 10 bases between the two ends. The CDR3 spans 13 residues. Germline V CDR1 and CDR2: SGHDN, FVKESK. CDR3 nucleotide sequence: TGTGCCAGCAGCCATTACCCGGAGGAAAAACTGTTTTTT. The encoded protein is CASSHYPEEKLFF.

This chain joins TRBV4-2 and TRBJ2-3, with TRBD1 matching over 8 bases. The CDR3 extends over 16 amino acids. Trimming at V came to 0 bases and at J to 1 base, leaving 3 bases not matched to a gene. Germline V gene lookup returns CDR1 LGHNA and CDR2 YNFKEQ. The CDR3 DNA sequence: TGTGCCAGCAGCCAAGAAAGGGGACAGGGCACAGATACGCAGTATTTT. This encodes CASSQERGQGTDTQYF.

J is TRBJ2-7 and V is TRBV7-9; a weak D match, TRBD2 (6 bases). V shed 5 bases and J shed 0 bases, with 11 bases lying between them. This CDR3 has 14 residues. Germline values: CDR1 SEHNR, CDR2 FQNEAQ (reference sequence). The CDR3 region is CASSPDGSSYEQYF. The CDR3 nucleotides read TGTGCCAGCAGCCCGGACGGGAGCTCCTACGAGCAGTACTTC.

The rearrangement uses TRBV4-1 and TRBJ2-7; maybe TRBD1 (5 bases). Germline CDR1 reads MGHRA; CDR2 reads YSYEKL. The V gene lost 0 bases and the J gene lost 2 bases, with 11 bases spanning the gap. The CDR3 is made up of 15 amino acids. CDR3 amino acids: CASSQDKAGPYEQYV. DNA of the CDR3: TGCGCCAGCAGCCAAGATAAGGCAGGGCCCTACGAGCAGTACGTC.

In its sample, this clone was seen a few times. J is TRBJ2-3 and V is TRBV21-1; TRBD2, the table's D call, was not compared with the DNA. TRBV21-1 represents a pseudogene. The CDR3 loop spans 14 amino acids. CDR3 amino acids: CASSKRSRTDTQYF. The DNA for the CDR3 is TGTGCCAGCAGCAAGCGTTCGCGGACAGATACGCAGTATTTT.

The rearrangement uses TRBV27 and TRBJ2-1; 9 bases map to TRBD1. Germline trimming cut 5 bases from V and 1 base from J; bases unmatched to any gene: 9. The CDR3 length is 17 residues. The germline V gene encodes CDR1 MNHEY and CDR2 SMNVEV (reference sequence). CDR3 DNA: TGTGCCAGCAGTACAACTCTACAGGGGGCGTCCTACAATGAGCAGTTCTTC. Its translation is CASSTTLQGASYNEQFF.

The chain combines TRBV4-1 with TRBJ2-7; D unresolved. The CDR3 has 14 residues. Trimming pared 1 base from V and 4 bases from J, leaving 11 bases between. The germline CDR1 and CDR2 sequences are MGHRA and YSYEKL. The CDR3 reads CASSQGTPGYEQYV. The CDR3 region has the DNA TGCGCCAGCAGCCAAGGTACTCCAGGATACGAGCAGTACGTC.

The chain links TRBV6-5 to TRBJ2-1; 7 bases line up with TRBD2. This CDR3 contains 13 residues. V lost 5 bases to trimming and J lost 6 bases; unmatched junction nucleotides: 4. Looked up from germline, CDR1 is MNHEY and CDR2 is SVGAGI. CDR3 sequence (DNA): TGTGCCAGCAGTGCGACTAGCACCAATGAGCAGTTCTTC. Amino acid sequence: CASSATSTNEQFF.

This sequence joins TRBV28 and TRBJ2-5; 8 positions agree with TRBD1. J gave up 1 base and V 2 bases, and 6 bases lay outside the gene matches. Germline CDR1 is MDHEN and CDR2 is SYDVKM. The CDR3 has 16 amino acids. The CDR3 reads CASSLPTGVGQETQYF. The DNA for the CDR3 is TGTGCCAGCAGTTTACCGACAGGGGTCGGCCAAGAGACCCAGTACTTC.

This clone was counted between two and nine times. CDR3 coding DNA: TGTGCCAGCAGCTTATTCAGGGTTGACTCTGGAAACACCATATATTTT. This gives the protein CASSLFRVDSGNTIYF. V gene TRBV11-2 combines with J gene TRBJ1-3; D perhaps matches TRBD1 (5 bases). V lost 2 bases, J lost 0 bases, and 11 bases lay in between. CDR3 length: 16 amino acids. In germline, CDR1 is SGHAT, CDR2 FQNNGV.

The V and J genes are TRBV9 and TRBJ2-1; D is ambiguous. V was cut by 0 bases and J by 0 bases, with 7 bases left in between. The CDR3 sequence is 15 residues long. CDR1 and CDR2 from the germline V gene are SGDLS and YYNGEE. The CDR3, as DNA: TGTGCCAGCAGCGTAGAAGTCAGCTCCTACAATGAGCAGTTCTTC. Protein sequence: CASSVEVSSYNEQFF.

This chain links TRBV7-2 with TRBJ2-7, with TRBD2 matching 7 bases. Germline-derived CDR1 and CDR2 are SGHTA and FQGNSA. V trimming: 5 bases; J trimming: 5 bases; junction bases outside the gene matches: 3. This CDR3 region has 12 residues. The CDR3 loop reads CASSAAGDEQYF. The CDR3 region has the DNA TGTGCCAGCAGCGCTGCGGGGGACGAGCAGTACTTC.

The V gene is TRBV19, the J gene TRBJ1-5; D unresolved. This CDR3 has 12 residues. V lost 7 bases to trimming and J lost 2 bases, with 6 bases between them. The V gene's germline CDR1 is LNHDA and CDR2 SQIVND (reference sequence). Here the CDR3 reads CASMAGNQPQHF. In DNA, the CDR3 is TGTGCCAGTATGGCGGGCAATCAGCCCCAGCATTTT.

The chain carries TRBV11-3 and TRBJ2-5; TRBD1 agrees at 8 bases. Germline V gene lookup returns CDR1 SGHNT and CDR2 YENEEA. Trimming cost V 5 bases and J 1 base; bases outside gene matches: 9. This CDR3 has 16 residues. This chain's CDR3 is CASSPGTGGVQETQYF. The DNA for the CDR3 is TGTGCCAGCAGCCCTGGGACAGGCGGAGTCCAAGAGACCCAGTACTTC.

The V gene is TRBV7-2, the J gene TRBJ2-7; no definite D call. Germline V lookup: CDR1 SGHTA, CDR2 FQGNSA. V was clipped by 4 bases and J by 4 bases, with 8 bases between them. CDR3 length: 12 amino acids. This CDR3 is CASSSLLYEQYF. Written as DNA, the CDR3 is TGTGCCAGCAGCTCCCTCCTATACGAGCAGTACTTC.

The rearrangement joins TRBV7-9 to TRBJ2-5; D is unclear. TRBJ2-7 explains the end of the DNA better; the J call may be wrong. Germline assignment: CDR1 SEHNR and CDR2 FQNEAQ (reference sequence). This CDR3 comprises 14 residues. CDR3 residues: CASSLDSSLSEQYF. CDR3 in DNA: TGTGCCAGCAGCTTAGACAGTTCCCTTAGCGAGCAGTACTTC.

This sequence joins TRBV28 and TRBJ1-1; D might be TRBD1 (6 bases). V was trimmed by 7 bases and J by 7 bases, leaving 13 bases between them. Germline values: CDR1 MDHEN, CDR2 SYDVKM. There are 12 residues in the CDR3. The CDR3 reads CASNPDRSEAFF. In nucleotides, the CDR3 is TGTGCCAGCAATCCTGACAGGAGTGAAGCTTTCTTT.

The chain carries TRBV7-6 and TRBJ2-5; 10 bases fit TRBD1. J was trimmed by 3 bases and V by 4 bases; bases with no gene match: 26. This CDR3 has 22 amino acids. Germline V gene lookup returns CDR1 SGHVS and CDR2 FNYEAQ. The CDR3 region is CASSSKDRGLLYSNFGEETQYF. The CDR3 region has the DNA TGTGCCAGCAGCTCTAAAGACAGGGGGCTTTTATACTCCAATTTCGGCGAAGAGACCCAGTACTTC.

The CDR3 nucleotides are TGTGCCAGCAGTTTAGCGGAGGAGGCCCATGAGCAGTTCTTC. Protein sequence: CASSLAEEAHEQFF. This sequence joins TRBV27 and TRBJ2-1; D possibly corresponds to TRBD2 (5 bases). V lost 2 bases and J lost 8, with 13 bases in between. The CDR3 consists of 14 residues. The germline gives CDR1 MNHEY, CDR2 SMNVEV (reference sequence).

The chain's CDR3 is CASSLTENTGELFF. CDR3 DNA: TGTGCCAGCAGTTTGACAGAAAACACCGGGGAGCTGTTTTTT. The V gene is TRBV7-9, the J gene TRBJ2-2, with a tentative D call TRBD1 (5 bases). Germline CDR1 and CDR2: SEHNR and FQNEAQ (reference sequence). Trimming took 6 bases from V and 2 from J, leaving 10 bases between them. The CDR3 is made up of 14 amino acids.